This T cell receptor beta chain was documented in a study of blood T cell repertoires in COVID-19 (dated by TCRdb to about 2020). Background for the entire study: The collaborator samples originated in the United States, Italy and Spain and spanned the acute and convalescent phases of COVID-19. The material from the prospective study consisted of cDNA or gDNA derived from T cells, B-cell-depleted T cells, or PBMCs. Subjects who had been exposed to COVID-19, were actively infected with it, or had recovered from it provided the deeply sampled blood TCRbeta repertoires that made up the dataset. The repertoires were released in a freely available public database intended as a resource for research on the immune response to SARS-CoV-2. Samples came from the ongoing ImmuneRACE study (first 160 participants) plus 1,254 subjects from 6 global collaborators. A de-identified subject ID, COVID-19 status, age in years and sex were almost always included in the sample metadata. Where HLA class I and class II types were available, the types were taken from metadata supplied by the sample provider, not from assay-based typing. What the research found in general, with its limitations: The quantity of clinical and demographic metadata differed by source and by participant and was supplied without curation.

Concerning this clone itself: Its cognate antigen has yet to be identified. The record has no base qualities; no much larger clone is one base away.

TCRbeta CDR3 regions were amplified from genomic DNA using the immunoSEQ Assay, a bias-controlled multiplex PCR. The authors' pipeline ran thus. Within the assay, amplification of reference gene primers was used to estimate how many nucleated cells each sample contained. Sequence reads were collapsed and filtered to measure the absolute abundance of every unique TCRbeta CDR3 rearrangement. For each sample, productive Simpson clonality was calculated as the square root of Simpson's diversity index over productive rearrangements. In its TCRdb copy, this immuneACCESS table keeps in-frame sequences only and misses some clones. Where compared with another copy, unresolved V genes explain less than half of these, and the others have no known cause. The V and J calls and clone size come from that table; D and trimming were worked out from the DNA. The sample table contains under 150,000 clones; only one count was recorded for around nine tenths of them. The ten largest account for almost 8.5% of the sample.

A second Seattle source provided samples from volunteer blood donors who had recovered from COVID-19. Whole blood was collected in K2EDTA tubes by collaborating institutions according to the institutions' own protocols. Collaborator samples were shipped for TCRbeta analysis as frozen whole blood, isolated PBMCs, or DNA extracted from either sample type. The receptor's source is an older woman who had recovered from COVID-19. Sequenced material: peripheral blood.

The nucleotides are TGTGCCAGCAGTTACTCGTCTAGCGGACAAGAGACCCAGTACTTC. Translation gives CASSYSSSGQETQYF. This chain is built from TRBV6-2 or TRBV6-3 and TRBJ2-5; a stretch of 7 junction bases matches TRBD2. Sequences MNHEY (CDR1) and SVGEGT (CDR2) are obtained from the germline V gene. V is pruned by 0 bases and J by 2 bases, leaving 3 bases of the junction without a gene match. Including the terminal cysteine and phenylalanine, the CDR3 comprises 15 residues. Solely the CDR3 DNA is kept, with 45 bases framed from the first base.